This T cell receptor (beta chain) was sequenced for a study of blood T cells in healthy people across ages. Alongside a J-beta primer mix, a sample-barcoded 5' primer served in a second PCR lasting roughly 6 to 11 cycles. One entry per CDR3 protein, called by TCRdb with MiXCR from the 5' RACE reads. Of about 1,800,000 distinct CDR3 sequences listed, under 30% are singletons. Per individual sample, total RNA of at least 6 micrograms was extracted. The CDR3 loop spans 15 amino acids. Germline V gene lookup returns CDR1 SGHDN and CDR2 FVKESK. Trimming removed 0 bases at V and 10 bases at J, with 18 bases between.

The origin of this receptor is a woman under 40 in good health. Sequencing input: blood. The chain is built from TRBV14 and TRBJ1-1; D might be TRBD1 (5 bases). This CDR3 is CASSQEDRGTVGAFF. The CDR3 nucleotides are TGTGCCAGCAGCCAAGAAGATAGAGGGACCGTAGGAGCTTTCTTT.